This record looks at one T cell receptor beta chain sequence and its context. The specificity of this receptor is unknown. One base away there is no much larger clone; base qualities are not given. The data originate from a study of cytomegalovirus exposure and HLA in healthy donors (dated 2017 in TCRdb). Background for the entire study: According to an earlier analysis of a few hundred of the donors, roughly 180 million T cells yielded 117 million unique TCR beta sequences and about 300 Gb of sequence data. An early release covering some 640 HLA-typed donors comprised around 300 gigabases of sequencing data and around 85 million unique TCR sequences. Rather than using new phenotypic data, the later analysis identified candidate immune exposures from TCR beta sequences and from how often those sequences occurred across donors. Donor age, sex, ethnicity and CMV serostatus were collected together with the repertoire data. About 5 DR-DQ haplotypes were handled as single units for association and clustering, since linkage in the cohort was strong. Every discovery cohort repertoire had been produced on one sequencing platform. Using immunosequencing, the study profiled T cell repertoires from 500 to 800 subjects and related those repertoires to cytomegalovirus serostatus. HLA typing included class I and class II loci at four-digit resolution. Typing coverage varied by locus: roughly 629-630 donors for A, B, C, DRB1 and DQB1; roughly 510 for DQA1; more than 600 for DPA1; under 490 for DPB1. Besides the first cohort of around 700 subjects, a separate validation cohort made up of 120 different subjects was used. An earlier analysis of several hundred of the donors applied high-throughput TCR beta sequencing to assess whether each TCR beta V gene segment acted as functional or pseudogenic. High-throughput TCR immunosequencing, statistical association of individual TCRs with disease status, and machine learning were combined to predict cytomegalovirus infection status. Across 300 to 400 genotyped donors of the cohort, an average of roughly 250,000 unique TCR beta nucleotide sequences per donor were sequenced, and roughly 17% of those sequences were non-productive. A later analysis re-analyzed previously published TCR beta repertoires from 666 donors and added high-resolution HLA genotyping to study TCR occurrence patterns. A later genetic analysis took genome-wide SNP genotypes for about 65% of the 666 donors and used that subset as a discovery cohort. The genetic ancestry cluster associated with self-reported Caucasian donors included approximately 85% of the 398 genotyped donors. The study aimed to test whether signatures of past pathogen exposure could be identified by cataloging public T cell receptors.

The cohort consisted of 600 or so healthy bone marrow donors. At the time of sampling, all cohort members were nominally healthy, though unrecorded immune exposures were likely present. The donor was CMV seronegative and was included in the group of about 400 seronegative cohort members. Every donor gave a peripheral blood sample, and the peripheral blood mononuclear cells from that sample were used for TCR beta sequencing. The Qiagen DNeasy Blood Extraction Kit was used to extract genomic DNA from the blood cell samples. General conclusions and limits of the study: Compared with the roughly 700-donor mean, donors in an Asian-associated ancestry cluster had fewer N-insertions in productive TCRs, according to a later genetic analysis. A later analysis found that most CMV-associated TCR beta chains appeared HLA-restricted, with HLA associations seemingly driven largely by CMV exposure. A further reported finding was that TCR beta sequences accurately predicted the HLA-A and HLA-B alleles for most subjects in the first cohort. A total of about 180 TCR beta chains were listed by the study as associated with cytomegalovirus. Broadly in line with IMGT annotations, most TCR beta V segments showed up in productive rearrangements about 87% or about 30% of the time in an earlier analysis of around 600 of the donors. The presence/absence analyses assumed that sequencing depth was roughly uniform across donors, and that assumption may not be true. Because counts were too low, roughly 18 rarely observed V segments, including chromosome 9 orphons, were left out of the earlier analysis of 587 of the donors. In vitro tests confirmed that a few of the cytomegalovirus-associated TCR beta chains recognize cytomegalovirus antigens. Immune exposure information for the cohort was limited to CMV serostatus. A cluster of highly shared sequence variants was judged likely to be a technical artifact of the sequencing pipeline. Specific HLA alleles were associated with about 17,000 TCR beta sequences at a false discovery rate of 0.05 in a later analysis. Because some donors lacked HLA typing at each locus, the association tests relied only on the typed subset. Assigning TCR associations to individual alleles was difficult when HLA alleles, especially DR and DQ, strongly co-occurred. Cytomegalovirus status was reported to be diagnosed by the classifier with high specificity and sensitivity in both the original and validation cohorts. According to the authors, the approach could potentially be generalized to other disease states and immunological phenotypes. Compared with equally common non-associated chains, HLA-associated TCR beta chains in a later analysis were more clonally expanded and had lower generation probabilities. The cohort was sequenced for TCR beta chains only, and without alpha or paired-chain data the features that could be detected were limited. V-gene and J-gene trimming of TCR beta chains was associated with a missense DCLRE1C variant in a later genetic analysis, and the association was replicated in an independent cohort. Linkage disequilibrium might explain the correlated functional status among segregating V segments, but an unknown experimental factor could not be excluded. According to a later analysis, parvovirus B19, influenza, CMV and Epstein-Barr virus appeared linked to several top co-occurrence clusters. In a later analysis, the rate of TCR association differed among HLA loci, with DRB1 alleles having the most associated TCRs and HLA-C alleles having the fewest. Most TCR sequences were observed very rarely across donors, whereas some public TCRs were present in many individuals.

Library construction relied on the immunoSEQ multiplex PCR assay. A mixture of 60 forward primers for TCR Vbeta segments and 13 reverse primers for TCR Jbeta segments was used in the multiplex PCR. Amplification of the CDR3 region of rearranged TCR beta genes was performed with a multiplex PCR assay on genomic DNA. Amplified TCR beta libraries were sequenced as 87-base-pair reads on the Illumina HiSeq System. Per the source publication's procedure: Across the 700 or so repertoires, a later analysis counted roughly 77 million unique TCR beta chains, some 11 million of which were shared by at least two donors. Raw reads were error-corrected and collapsed into unique sequences with a nearest-neighbor algorithm that merged closely related sequences to remove PCR and sequencing errors. Alignment of CDR3 sequences to IMGT reference sequences was used to assign V, D and J gene segments. For a sequence to be retained, at least a six-nucleotide match to both a V gene segment and a J gene segment was required. Rearrangements were called productive when the CDR3 lacked stop codons and stayed in frame with V and J; all others were non-productive. CDR3 was defined according to IMGT convention as the region running from the second conserved V-encoded cysteine to the conserved J-encoded phenylalanine. Sequences without an unambiguous match to a single V gene segment were excluded from the earlier analysis of 587 of the donors. In an earlier analysis of approximately 590 of the donors, a V segment was called functional when productive rearrangements were above 56.7%, and segregating when the standard deviation between donors exceeded 5%. To diagnose cytomegalovirus status from the catalog of TCR beta chain sequences, a statistical classification framework was built. In a later analysis, V and J genes were assigned by comparing TCR nucleotide sequences against IMGT/GENE-DB human TR gene sequences. The TCRdist pipeline was used in a later analysis to assign CDR3 sequences and most-parsimonious VDJ recombination scenarios. In a later analysis, each TCR beta chain was defined by its CDR3 amino acid sequence together with its V-gene family, and reads lacking a unique V-gene family were excluded. As a way to deal with suspected cross-contamination and a sequencing artifact, a later analysis dropped 450 to 600 nucleotide sequences that were highly shared and had low generation probability. A later analysis calculated a clonal expansion index for each public chain from normalized within-repertoire ranks of inferred template counts. In a later analysis, generation probabilities were computed using a VDJ recombination model fitted to out-of-frame rearrangements, and the results were checked against IGoR. Hypergeometric tests were used in a later analysis to score TCR-TCR, TCR-HLA and TCR-CMV co-occurrence, with a repertoire-size bias correction applied to the TCR pairs. In a later analysis, false discovery rates were estimated by permuting HLA or CMV assignments 20 times. In a later analysis, co-occurring TCRs were grouped with DBSCAN, and TCRdist sequence similarity was added when clustering was performed within HLA-allele-positive subsets. For co-occurrence clustering, repertoires with fewer than 30,000 or more than 120,000 public chains were excluded, along with about five repertoires with anomalous nucleotide sharing. In TCRdb, the immuneACCESS table is reduced to in-frame sequences with V and J assigned. These tables do not hold every clone; where another copy was compared, an unresolved V gene accounts for under half, and the others remain unexplained. V and J calls and clone size are given by that table; D and trimming were obtained from the DNA. For this sample the table gives 100,000 to 150,000 clones, of which 80% were detected only once. The ten largest clonotypes hold roughly 4% of the sample.

The TCR comes from a woman aged 40 to 50 in good health and CMV-seronegative. The source material was PBMCs.

The nucleotide sequence reads TGTGCCAGCAGCTCCATAGCAGGGAACACCATATATTTT. Translated, it reads CASSSIAGNTIYF. The chain is assembled from TRBV11-2 and TRBJ1-3; the D gene is perhaps TRBD1, from 5 matching bases. A distance of 11 bases separates the germline ends of V and J, which lose 4 bases and 7 bases respectively. From the cysteine up to the phenylalanine, the CDR3 has a length of 13 residues. This entry keeps only the CDR3 DNA: 39 bases, framed from base 1. CDR1 and CDR2 are drawn from the germline V gene: SGHAT, FQNNGV.